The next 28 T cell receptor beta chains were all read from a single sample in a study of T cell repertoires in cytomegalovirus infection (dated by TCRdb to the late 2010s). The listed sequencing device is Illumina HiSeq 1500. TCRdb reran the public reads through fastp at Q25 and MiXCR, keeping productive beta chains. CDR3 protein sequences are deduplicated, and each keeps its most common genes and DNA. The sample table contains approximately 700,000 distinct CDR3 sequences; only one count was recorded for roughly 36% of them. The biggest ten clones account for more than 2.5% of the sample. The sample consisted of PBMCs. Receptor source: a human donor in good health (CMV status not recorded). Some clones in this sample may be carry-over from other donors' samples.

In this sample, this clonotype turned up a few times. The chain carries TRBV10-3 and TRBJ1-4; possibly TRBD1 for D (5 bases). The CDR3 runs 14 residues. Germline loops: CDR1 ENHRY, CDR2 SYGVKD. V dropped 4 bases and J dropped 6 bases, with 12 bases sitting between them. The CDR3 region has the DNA TGTGCCATCAGTGCCTCGCCGGGGGATGAAAAACTGTTTTTT. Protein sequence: CAISASPGDEKLFF.

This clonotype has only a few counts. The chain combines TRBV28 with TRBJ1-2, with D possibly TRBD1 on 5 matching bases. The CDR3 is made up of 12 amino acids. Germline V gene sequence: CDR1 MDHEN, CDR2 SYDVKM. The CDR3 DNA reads TGTGCAGGCTCGGGACCTTCCTATGGCTACACCTTC. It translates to CAGSGPSYGYTF.

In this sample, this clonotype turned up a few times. The CDR3 spells CASSTGLAGRTDTQYF. The CDR3 DNA reads as TGTGCCAGCAGCACGGGACTAGCGGGAAGAACAGATACGCAGTATTTT. The chain combines TRBV11-2 with TRBJ2-3, with 13 nucleotides matching TRBD2. CDR3 length equals 16 residues. The germline CDR1 and CDR2 sequences are SGHAT and FQNNGV. V gave up 5 bases and J gave up 3 bases; unmatched junction bases: 5.

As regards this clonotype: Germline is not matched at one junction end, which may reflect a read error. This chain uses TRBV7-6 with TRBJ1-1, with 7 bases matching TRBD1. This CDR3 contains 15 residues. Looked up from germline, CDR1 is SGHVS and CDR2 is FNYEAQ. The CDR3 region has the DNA TGTGCCAGCAGCTCGAAGACAGGGACGAACACTGAAGCTTGCTTT. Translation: CASSSKTGTNTEACF. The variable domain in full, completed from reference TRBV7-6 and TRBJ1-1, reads GAGVSQSPRYKVTKRGQDVALRCDPISGHVSLYWYRQALGQGPEFLTYFNYEAQQDKSGLPNDRFSAERPEGSISTLTIQRTEQRDSAMYRCASSSKTGTNTEACFGQGTRLTVV.

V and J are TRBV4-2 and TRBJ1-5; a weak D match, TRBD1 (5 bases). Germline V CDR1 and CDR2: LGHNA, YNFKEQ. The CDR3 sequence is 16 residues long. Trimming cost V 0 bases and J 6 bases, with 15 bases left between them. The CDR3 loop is CASSQEAGQLGQPQHF. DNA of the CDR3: TGTGCCAGCAGCCAAGAAGCGGGGCAGTTAGGTCAGCCCCAGCATTTT.

The CDR3, as DNA: TGCGCCAGCAGCCGAGGAACAGGGAGATTCAAGTACTTC. Residues: CASSRGTGRFKYF. V usage is TRBV4-1 and J usage is TRBJ2-7; the D gene is possibly TRBD1 (6 bases). Germline V CDR1 and CDR2: MGHRA, YSYEKL. Trimming took 4 bases from V and 11 from J, leaving 18 bases between them. This CDR3 is built from 13 residues.

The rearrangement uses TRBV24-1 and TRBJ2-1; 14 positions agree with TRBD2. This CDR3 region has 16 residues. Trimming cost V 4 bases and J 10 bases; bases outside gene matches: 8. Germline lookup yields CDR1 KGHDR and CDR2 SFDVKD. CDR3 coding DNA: TGTGCCACCAGTGACAGAGGACTAGCGGGAGGTCGGGAGCAGTTCTTC. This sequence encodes CATSDRGLAGGREQFF.

CDR3 coding DNA: TGCAGTGCTAAATTGGACAGGGGGGGCTACGAGCAGTACTTC. Amino acid sequence: CSAKLDRGGYEQYF. The chain combines TRBV20-1 with TRBJ2-7, with 10 positions matching TRBD1. Germline assignment: CDR1 DFQATT and CDR2 SNEGSKA (reference sequence). V trimming: 4 bases; J trimming: 3 bases; junction bases outside the gene matches: 6. The CDR3 has 14 amino acids.

The CDR3 bases are TGTGCCAGCAGCTTAGCACGGACAGGCTACGAGCAGTACTTC. This gives the protein CASSLARTGYEQYF. The rearrangement joins TRBV11-2 to TRBJ2-7; 7 bases align to TRBD1. Germline V CDR1 and CDR2: SGHAT, FQNNGV. The V segment lost 1 base and the J segment 3 bases; nucleotides outside the gene matches: 3. The CDR3 spans 14 residues.

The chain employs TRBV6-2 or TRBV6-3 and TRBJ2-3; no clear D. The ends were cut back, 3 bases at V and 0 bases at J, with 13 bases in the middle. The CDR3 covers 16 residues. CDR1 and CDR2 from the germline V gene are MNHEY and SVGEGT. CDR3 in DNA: TGTGCCAGCAGTTATGTGCCAGCATCTAGCACAGATACGCAGTATTTT. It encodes CASSYVPASSTDTQYF.

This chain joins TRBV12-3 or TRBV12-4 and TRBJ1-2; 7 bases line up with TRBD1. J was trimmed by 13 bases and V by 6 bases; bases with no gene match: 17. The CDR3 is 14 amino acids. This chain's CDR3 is CASSRTDREGGGTF. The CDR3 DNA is TGTGCCAGCAGCCGCACCGACAGGGAAGGCGGGGGCACCTTC.

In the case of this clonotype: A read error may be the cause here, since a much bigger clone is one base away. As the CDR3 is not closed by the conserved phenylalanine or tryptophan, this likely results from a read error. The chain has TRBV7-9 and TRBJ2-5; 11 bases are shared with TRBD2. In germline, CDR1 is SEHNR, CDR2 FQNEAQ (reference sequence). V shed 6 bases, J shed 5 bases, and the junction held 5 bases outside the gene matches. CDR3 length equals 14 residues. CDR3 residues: CASRQLAGAETQYL. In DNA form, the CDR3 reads TGTGCCAGCAGGCAACTAGCGGGAGCGGAGACCCAGTACTTA.

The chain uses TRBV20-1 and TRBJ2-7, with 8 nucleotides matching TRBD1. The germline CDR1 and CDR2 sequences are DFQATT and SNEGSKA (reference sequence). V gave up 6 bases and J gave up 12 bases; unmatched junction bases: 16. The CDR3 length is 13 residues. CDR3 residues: CSALFPGTGNLYF. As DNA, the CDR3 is TGCAGTGCCCTCTTTCCCGGGACAGGTAATCTGTACTTC.

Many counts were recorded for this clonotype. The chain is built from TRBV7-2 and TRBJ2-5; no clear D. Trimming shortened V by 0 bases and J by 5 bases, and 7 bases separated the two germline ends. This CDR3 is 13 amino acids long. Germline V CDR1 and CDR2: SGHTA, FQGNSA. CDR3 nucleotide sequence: TGTGCCAGCAGCTTAGCCCACCGGGAGACCCAGTACTTC. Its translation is CASSLAHRETQYF.

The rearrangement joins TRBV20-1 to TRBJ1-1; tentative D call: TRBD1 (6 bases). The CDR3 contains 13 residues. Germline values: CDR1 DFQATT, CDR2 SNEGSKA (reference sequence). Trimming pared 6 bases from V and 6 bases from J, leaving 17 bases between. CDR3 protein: CSAQRAGVPEAFF. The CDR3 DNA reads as TGCAGTGCCCAAAGAGCAGGGGTGCCTGAAGCTTTCTTT.

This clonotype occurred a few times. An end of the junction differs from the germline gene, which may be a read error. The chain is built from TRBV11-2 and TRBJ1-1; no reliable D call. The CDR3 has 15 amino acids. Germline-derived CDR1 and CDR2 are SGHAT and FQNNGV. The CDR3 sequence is CASSLHSSVNTEAFF. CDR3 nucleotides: TGTGCCAGCAGCTTACACTCCTCGGTGAATACTGAAGCTTTCTTT.

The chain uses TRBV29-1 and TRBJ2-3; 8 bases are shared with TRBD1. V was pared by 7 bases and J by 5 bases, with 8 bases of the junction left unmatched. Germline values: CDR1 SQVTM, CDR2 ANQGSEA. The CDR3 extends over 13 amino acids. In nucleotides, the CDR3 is TGCAGCGGCCTCGGACAGGGATTAGATACGCAGTATTTT. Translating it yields CSGLGQGLDTQYF.

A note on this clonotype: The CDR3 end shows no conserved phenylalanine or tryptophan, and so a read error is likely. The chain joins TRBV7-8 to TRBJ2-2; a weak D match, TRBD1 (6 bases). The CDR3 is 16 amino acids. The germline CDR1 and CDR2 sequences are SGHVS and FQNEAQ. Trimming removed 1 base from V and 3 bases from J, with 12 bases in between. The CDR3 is CASSLGSRGYTGELFL. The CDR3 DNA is TGTGCCAGCAGCTTAGGAAGCAGGGGATACACCGGGGAGCTGTTTTTG.

This chain's CDR3 is CASSSGTGGRELFF. In DNA, the CDR3 is TGTGCCAGCAGTTCCGGGACAGGGGGCCGGGAGCTGTTTTTT. This chain joins TRBV2 and TRBJ2-2, with 12 bases identical to TRBD1. CDR1 SNHLY and CDR2 FYNNEI come from the germline V gene. The CDR3 totals 14 residues. V shed 5 bases and J 9 bases; nucleotides not matched to a gene: 4. The full variable domain, rest sourced from reference TRBV2 and TRBJ2-2, is EPEVTQTPSHQVTQMGQEVILRCVPISNHLYFYWYRQILGQKVEFLVSFYNNEISEKSEIFDDQFSVERPDGSNFTLKIRSTKLEDSAMYFCASSSGTGGRELFFGEGSRLTVL.

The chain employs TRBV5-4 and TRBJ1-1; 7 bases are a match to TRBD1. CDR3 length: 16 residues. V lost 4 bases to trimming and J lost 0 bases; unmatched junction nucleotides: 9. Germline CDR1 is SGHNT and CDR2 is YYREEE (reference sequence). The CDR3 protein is CASSPEQGPMNTEAFF. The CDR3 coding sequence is TGTGCCAGCAGCCCGGAACAGGGGCCCATGAACACTGAAGCTTTCTTT.

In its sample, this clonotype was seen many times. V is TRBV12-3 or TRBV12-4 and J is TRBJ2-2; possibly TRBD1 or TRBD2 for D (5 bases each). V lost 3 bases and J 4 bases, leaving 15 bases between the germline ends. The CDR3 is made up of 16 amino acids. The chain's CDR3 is CASSFIFSGTTGELFF. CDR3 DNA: TGTGCCAGCAGTTTTATCTTCTCTGGGACCACCGGGGAGCTGTTTTTT.

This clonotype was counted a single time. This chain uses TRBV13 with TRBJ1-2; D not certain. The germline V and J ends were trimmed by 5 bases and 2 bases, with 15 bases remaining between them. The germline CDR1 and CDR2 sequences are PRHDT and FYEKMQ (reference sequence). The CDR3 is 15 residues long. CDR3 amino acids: CASSQPAEGNYGYTF. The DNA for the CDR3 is TGTGCCAGCAGCCAACCTGCGGAAGGAAACTATGGCTACACCTTC.

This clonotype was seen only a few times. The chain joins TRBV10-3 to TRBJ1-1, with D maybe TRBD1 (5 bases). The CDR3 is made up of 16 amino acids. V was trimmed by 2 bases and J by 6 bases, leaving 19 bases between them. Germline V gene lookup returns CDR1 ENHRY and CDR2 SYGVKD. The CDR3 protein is CAISEARGAGGPEAFF. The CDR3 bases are TGTGCCATCAGTGAGGCGAGGGGCGCGGGAGGACCTGAAGCTTTCTTT.

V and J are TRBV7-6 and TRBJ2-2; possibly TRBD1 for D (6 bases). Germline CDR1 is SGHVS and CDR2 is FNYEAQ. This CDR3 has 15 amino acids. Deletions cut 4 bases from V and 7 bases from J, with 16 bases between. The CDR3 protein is CASSSRDTMDGELFF. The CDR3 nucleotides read TGTGCCAGCAGCTCCCGGGACACGATGGACGGGGAGCTGTTTTTT.

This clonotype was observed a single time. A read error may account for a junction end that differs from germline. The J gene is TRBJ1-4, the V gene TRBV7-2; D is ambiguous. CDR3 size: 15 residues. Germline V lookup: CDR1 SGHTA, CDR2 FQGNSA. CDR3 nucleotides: TGTGACAGCAGCCCCGGGCCGCGAGGAAATGAAAAACTGTTTTTT. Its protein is CDSSPGPRGNEKLFF.

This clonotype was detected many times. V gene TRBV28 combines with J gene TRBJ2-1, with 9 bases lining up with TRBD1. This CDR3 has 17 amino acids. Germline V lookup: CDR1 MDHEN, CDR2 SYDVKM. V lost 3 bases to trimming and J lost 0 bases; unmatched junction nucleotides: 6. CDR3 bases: TGTGCCAGCAGTTTCTGGACAGGGGCCCCCTCCTACAATGAGCAGTTCTTC. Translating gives CASSFWTGAPSYNEQFF.

The CDR3 reads CASSLWSAYEQYF. The CDR3, as DNA: TGTGCCAGCAGTTTATGGAGCGCCTACGAGCAGTACTTC. V usage is TRBV28 and J usage is TRBJ2-7; D gene uncertain. This CDR3 spans 13 amino acids. Trimming removed 0 bases at V and 2 bases at J, with 5 bases between. Germline CDR1 and CDR2: MDHEN and SYDVKM.

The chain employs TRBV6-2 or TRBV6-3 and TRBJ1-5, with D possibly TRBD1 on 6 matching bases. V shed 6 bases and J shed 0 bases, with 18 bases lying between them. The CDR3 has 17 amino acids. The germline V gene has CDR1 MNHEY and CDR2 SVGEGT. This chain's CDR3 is CASRATGLSPSNQPQHF. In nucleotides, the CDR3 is TGTGCCAGCAGGGCGACAGGTTTGTCCCCTAGCAATCAGCCCCAGCATTTT.